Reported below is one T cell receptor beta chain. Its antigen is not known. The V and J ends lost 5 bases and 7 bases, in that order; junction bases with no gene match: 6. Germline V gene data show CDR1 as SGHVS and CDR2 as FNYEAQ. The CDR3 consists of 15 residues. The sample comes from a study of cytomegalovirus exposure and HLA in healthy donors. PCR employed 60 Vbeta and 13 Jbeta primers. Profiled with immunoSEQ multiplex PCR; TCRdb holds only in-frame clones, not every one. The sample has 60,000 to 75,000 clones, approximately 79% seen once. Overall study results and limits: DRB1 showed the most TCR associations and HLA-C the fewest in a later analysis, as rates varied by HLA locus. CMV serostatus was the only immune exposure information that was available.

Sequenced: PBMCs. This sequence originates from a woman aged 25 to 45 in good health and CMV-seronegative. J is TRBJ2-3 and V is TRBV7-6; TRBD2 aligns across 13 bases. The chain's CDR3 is CASSQLAGGPNTQYF. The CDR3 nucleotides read TGTGCCAGCAGCCAACTAGCGGGGGGGCCTAATACGCAGTATTTT.